A single sample is the source of the 2 T cell receptor beta chains below, sequenced in a study of post-analysis software for immune sequencing data. The antigens of these receptors remain unknown. TCR beta libraries were prepared from cDNA with unique molecular identifiers. TCRdb ran MiXCR on the PCR reads and lists one entry per CDR3 protein. The repertoire consists of approximately 360,000 distinct CDR3 sequences, with roughly 36% occurring once and the leading ten covering 10% to 15%. Findings of the study overall: Included in a set of several TRBV segments more frequent in patients than controls were TRBV5-6, TRBV5-1 and TRBV20-1.

The sequenced sample consisted of blood. The receptors were sampled from a girl aged 10-17 years with multiple sclerosis.

The rearrangement uses TRBV10-3 and TRBJ1-2, with 7 bases fitting TRBD1. V shed 3 bases, J shed 4 bases, and the junction held 8 bases outside the gene matches. Germline V CDR1 and CDR2: ENHRY, SYGVKD. The CDR3 has 15 amino acids. The CDR3 coding sequence is TGTGCCATCAGTGAAGGGCAGGGGGTGCGCTATGGCTACACCTTC. Translation: CAISEGQGVRYGYTF.

With respect to this clonotype: A much larger clone differs by one base, so this may be a read error. The chain couples TRBV5-1 to TRBJ1-2, with D maybe TRBD1 (5 bases). Per the germline V gene, CDR1 is SGHRS and CDR2 is YFSETQ. This CDR3 has 13 residues. CDR3 DNA sequence: TGCGCCAGCAGCGGCGGGGGTAACTATGACTACACCTTC. It is translated as CASSGGGNYDYTF.